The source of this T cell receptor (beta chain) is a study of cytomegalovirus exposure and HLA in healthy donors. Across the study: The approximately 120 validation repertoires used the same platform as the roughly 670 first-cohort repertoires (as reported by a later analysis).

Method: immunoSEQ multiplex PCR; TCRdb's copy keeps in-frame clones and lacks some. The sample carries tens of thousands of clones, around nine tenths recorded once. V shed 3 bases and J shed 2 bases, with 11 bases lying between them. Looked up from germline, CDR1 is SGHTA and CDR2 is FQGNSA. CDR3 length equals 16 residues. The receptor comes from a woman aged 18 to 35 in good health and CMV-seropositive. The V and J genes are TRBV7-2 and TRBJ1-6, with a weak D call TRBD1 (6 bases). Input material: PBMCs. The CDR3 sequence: CASSFTGFPYNSPLHF. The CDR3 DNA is TGTGCCAGCAGCTTCACAGGGTTCCCCTATAATTCACCCCTCCACTTT.